Many counts were recorded for the clone carrying this T cell receptor (beta chain). Its specificity is not known. TCR beta VDJ and CDR3 were profiled, and genomic DNA was the template. TCRdb fed the reads into MiXCR, producing one record per CDR3 protein. The sample shows approximately 220,000 distinct CDR3 sequences, 40% to 50% of them seen only once. Whoever was chosen for sequencing had shown CD8+CD57+ cell expansion by flow cytometry. These data belong to a study of CD8+CD57+ T cells in acquired aplastic anemia. Study-wide results and caveats: Found in both controls and patients were twenty-nine CD8+ CDR3 sequences. With respect to CD8+ Simpson's diversity, patients and controls did not differ significantly.

Losses at the gene ends were 2 bases for V and 7 bases for J; bases not matched to a gene: 10. The CDR3 sequence is 16 residues long. CDR1 and CDR2 (germline): MNHEY, SVGAGI. This receptor was identified in a human donor with aplastic anemia. Material for sequencing was sorted CD4+, CD8+, or CD8+CD57+ T cells (not recorded which) from PBMCs. The rearrangement uses TRBV6-5 and TRBJ2-2, with TRBD2 matching over 7 bases. CDR3 sequence (DNA): TGTGCCAGCAGTTACCTTGCGGGAGCGTATGGCGGGGAGCTGTTTTTT. This gives the protein CASSYLAGAYGGELFF.